This T cell receptor beta chain was found in a study of T cells in Graves' hyperthyroidism and ophthalmopathy. Regarding the study as a whole: Stable hyperthyroidism was separated from ophthalmopathy by a model based on 13 V-J features. Blood samples included most of the expanded thyroid clonotypes exceeding 0.001.

Stability of Graves' hyperthyroidism was defined as absent ophthalmopathy progression within 18 months. Not enrolled were patients with uncontrolled infection, other autoimmune disease, pregnancy or lactation. The V gene end was trimmed by 8 bases and the J gene end by 5 bases; junction bases not matched to a gene: 16. Germline loops: CDR1 SQVTM, CDR2 ANQGSEA. The CDR3 length is 15 residues. TCR beta CDR3 sequences were amplified from RNA transcripts. TCR CDR3 underwent first-round RT-PCR with the HTBI primer set. Via MiXCR, TCRdb re-called the multiplex PCR reads, giving one row per CDR3 protein. Here the sample spans 450,000 to 700,000 distinct CDR3 sequences, 40% to 55% being singletons. This clonotype occurred once. Antigen unknown.

The chain links TRBV29-1 to TRBJ1-2; TRBD1 matches 8 bases. The sequenced sample consisted of peripheral blood or thyroid tissue (not recorded which). This receptor was identified in a woman between 18 and 29 years old with Graves' hyperthyroidism. DNA for the CDR3: TGCAGCTTACAAGGGCCAGGGGGCAGGAATTATGGCTACACCTTC. It codes for CSLQGPGGRNYGYTF. Using reference TRBV29-1 and TRBJ1-2 for the parts outside the CDR3, the full variable domain is SAVISQKPSRDICQRGTSLTIQCQVDSQVTMMFWYRQQPGQSLTLIATANQGSEATYESGFVIDKFPISRPNLTFSTLTVSNMSPEDSSIYLCSLQGPGGRNYGYTFGSGTRLTVV.